Listed below are T cell receptor beta chains from one sample, sequenced in a study of cytomegalovirus exposure and HLA in healthy donors. The table came from immunoSEQ multiplex PCR; TCRdb's copy has only in-frame clones and leaves some out. This sample has about 120,000 clones, with roughly 70% found just once. Material: PBMCs. These receptors were collected from a woman aged 40 to 55 in good health and CMV-seropositive. Each CDR3 is given with its conserved first and last residue. A D gene is named only where the DNA matches it firmly.

D: NA
length: 18
V: TRBV28
CDR3: CASSLYAGLAELQNEQFF

D: NA
length: 16
V: TRBV30
CDR3: CAWSSLLAGGTDTQYF

D: NA
length: 15
V: TRBV7-8
CDR3: CASSPFGGSNQPQHF

D: TRBD1
length: 19
V: TRBV5-6
CDR3: CASSRAVGQDNYSNQPQHF

D: NA
length: 15
V: TRBV28
CDR3: CASRSGILGNQPQHF

D: NA
length: 11
V: TRBV28
CDR3: CAISSHTEAFF

D: NA
length: 14
V: TRBV7-2
CDR3: CASSRQGSGNTIYF

D: TRBD1
length: 13
V: TRBV2
CDR3: CASSGQGTYSYTF

D: NA
length: 13
V: TRBV29-1
CDR3: CSAAEQSNEKLFF

D: TRBD1
length: 14
V: TRBV19
CDR3: CASSLDRGLGEAFF

D: TRBD2
length: 17
V: TRBV4-3
CDR3: CASSQEGAGAGWETQYF

D: TRBD2
length: 16
V: TRBV7-3
CDR3: CASSYPQTSRNNEQFF

D: NA
length: 14
V: TRBV5-4
CDR3: CASSLAGERAEQFF

D: NA
length: 14
V: TRBV25-1
CDR3: CASSSWGGSDTQYF

D: NA
length: 16
V: TRBV18
CDR3: CASSPKSGGTNYGYTF